This entry describes one TCR beta chain. Clones were read by immunoSEQ multiplex PCR, and TCRdb kept only the in-frame ones, dropping some. The sample lists 55,000 to 75,000 clones, approximately 88% occurring once. CDR1 is SGHRS and CDR2 is YFSETQ in the germline V gene. V shed 4 bases, J shed 3 bases, and the junction held 6 bases outside the gene matches. The CDR3 loop spans 14 amino acids. This sample is part of a study of blood T cell repertoires in COVID-19. As for the study in general: Whether acute or convalescent, the COVID-19 samples came from the United States, Italy and Spain.

The sequenced material came from peripheral blood. The clonotype was recovered from a man aged 55 to 70 with COVID-19, enrolled during active disease. This rearrangement joins TRBV5-1 to TRBJ2-7, with 8 nucleotides matching TRBD2. CDR3 amino acids: CASSALAGHYEQYF. As DNA, the CDR3 is TGCGCCAGCAGCGCCTTAGCGGGGCACTACGAGCAGTACTTC.